These T cell receptor beta chains were read from a single sample in a study of control samples from healthy donors and cancer patients. Assay: immunoSEQ multiplex PCR; the TCRdb copy retains only in-frame clones and omits some. Here the sample spans some 2,000 clones, around three quarters being singletons. The sequenced sample consisted of formalin-fixed, paraffin-embedded tissue. The receptors were sampled from a female donor with lung cancer. The CDR3 runs from the conserved cysteine through the conserved F or W. Where a row states a size, it is once, few, many or the class of an expanded clone; other rows omit it.

clone size,J gene,V gene,CDR3 protein
.,TRBJ1-4,TRBV28,CASHTGQSNEKLFF
.,TRBJ2-2,TRBV9,CASSEWAVDTGELFF
few,TRBJ2-3,TRBV28,CASSFIDRGLTDTQYF
.,TRBJ1-1,TRBV2,CASSVWTVYTEAFF
few,TRBJ2-7,TRBV30,CAWSVLLGEQYF
.,TRBJ2-7,TRBV13,CASTQNRGSYEQYF
.,TRBJ2-7,TRBV6-5,CASRPHEAGGNEQYF
.,TRBJ1-1,TRBV13,CASSSEGLTEAFF
.,TRBJ1-5,TRBV6-1,CASSEINSPGQPQHF
.,TRBJ2-3,TRBV4-2,CASSQRDGSQDTQYF
few,TRBJ1-2,TRBV15,CATSESPYHGYTF
.,TRBJ1-5,TRBV19,CASSIGFYSNQPQHF
.,TRBJ2-1,TRBV19,CATGAGYSYNEQFF
.,TRBJ2-7,TRBV3-1/TRBV3-2,CASSPVDLYEQYF
.,TRBJ1-1,TRBV6-2/TRBV6-3,CASSPRVGTEAFF
.,TRBJ2-1,TRBV18,CASSPPSGQGKSEQFF
.,TRBJ2-2,TRBV18,CASSPLGMAGELFF
.,TRBJ2-7,TRBV2,CASKEGEAGGSYEQYF
.,TRBJ2-7,TRBV6-5,CASRVSEREQYF
.,TRBJ2-1,TRBV11-2,CASSLTRTMAGEQFF
once,TRBJ2-1,TRBV9,CASSVDIHNEQFF
.,TRBJ1-1,TRBV5-5,CASSSGQMKAFF
.,TRBJ2-1,TRBV7-9,CASSALPLSEQFF
.,TRBJ1-6,TRBV13,CASSLGQAPNSPLHF
.,TRBJ2-2,TRBV10-3,CAINSAANKAGGYTGELFF
.,TRBJ2-3,TRBV6-4,CASSDSVTDTQYF
.,TRBJ2-1,TRBV19,CASSPPSVNEQFF
.,TRBJ2-1,TRBV6-1,CASSESAGEMNEQFF
.,TRBJ2-7,TRBV4-1,CASSLRDRGSYEQYF
.,TRBJ1-5,TRBV19,CASNRTILGNQPQHF
.,TRBJ2-1,TRBV14,CASSHGSWHEQFF
few,TRBJ2-7,TRBV13,CASSRRFMIHEQYF
.,TRBJ2-7,TRBV7-9,CASSLAGEYEQYF
.,TRBJ2-3,TRBV5-5,CASRAAFVTDTQYF
few,TRBJ2-5,TRBV20-1,CSASPPRRGQETQYF
few,TRBJ1-1,TRBV5-4,CASSRGVNTEAFF